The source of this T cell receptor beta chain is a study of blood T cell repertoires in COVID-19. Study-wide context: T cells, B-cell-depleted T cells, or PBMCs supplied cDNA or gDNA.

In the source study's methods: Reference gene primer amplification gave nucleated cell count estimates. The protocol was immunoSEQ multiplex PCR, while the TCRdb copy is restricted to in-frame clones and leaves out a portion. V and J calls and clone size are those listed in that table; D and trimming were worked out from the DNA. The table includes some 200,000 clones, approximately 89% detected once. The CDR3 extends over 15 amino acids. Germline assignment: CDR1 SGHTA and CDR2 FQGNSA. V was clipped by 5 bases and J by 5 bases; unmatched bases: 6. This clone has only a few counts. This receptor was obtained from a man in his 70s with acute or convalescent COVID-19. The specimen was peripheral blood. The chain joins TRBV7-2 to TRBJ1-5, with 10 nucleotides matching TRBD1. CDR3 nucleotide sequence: TGTGCCAGCAGCCAAACCGGGACAGGGGATCAGCCCCAGCATTTT. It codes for CASSQTGTGDQPQHF.